The entry that follows covers one T cell receptor (beta chain) sequence. Sequencing used immunoSEQ multiplex PCR; TCRdb keeps in-frame clones, though not all of them. The table has fewer than 250,000 clones, approximately 88% seen once. The sample comes from a study of blood T cell repertoires in COVID-19. The wider study: The United States, Italy and Spain were the sources of the acute and convalescent COVID-19 samples.

The length of the CDR3 is 14 residues. Germline V gene data show CDR1 as SNHLY and CDR2 as FYNNEI. J lost 4 bases, V lost 6 bases, and 4 bases had no gene match. Cohorts were assigned according to the clinical history that participants reported. The chain links TRBV2 to TRBJ2-7; 12 bases line up with TRBD2. The source of this sequence is a woman aged 30 to 39 who had been exposed to COVID-19. The sample comprised PBMCs or T cells enriched from blood (not recorded which). This chain's CDR3 is CASRTGLAGYEQYF. As DNA, the CDR3 is TGTGCCAGCAGAACGGGACTAGCGGGTTACGAGCAGTACTTC.